This T cell receptor beta chain was documented in a study of T cell changes during pregnancy in multiple sclerosis. In germline, CDR1 is MDHEN, CDR2 SYDVKM. The CDR3 spans 16 residues. Losses at the gene ends were 10 bases for V and 4 bases for J; bases not matched to a gene: 11. Libraries were prepared by immunoSEQ multiplex PCR; TCRdb keeps only in-frame clonotypes and omits some of them. This table holds 75,000 to 100,000 clones, approximately 90% found once. V gene TRBV28 combines with J gene TRBJ2-2; 11 positions match TRBD2. The source was peripheral blood, collected after pregnancy. The receptor was isolated from a female donor in good health, enrolled as a control in a pregnancy study. CDR3 in amino acids: CATQGQGLAATGELFF. CDR3 nucleotide sequence: TGTGCCACTCAGGGGCAGGGACTAGCGGCCACCGGGGAGCTGTTTTTT.